This TCR beta chain was identified in a study of post-analysis software for immune sequencing data. Study-level information: Multiple sclerosis in the patients followed relapsing-remitting, secondary progressive and progressive-relapsing courses. Points from the study as a whole: F-measure co-clustering was strong for batch-matched samples. Patients showed TRBV5-6, TRBV5-1 and TRBV20-1 among a handful of TRBV segments more frequent than in controls. Versus controls, multiple sclerosis patients showed significantly lower diversity (normalized Chao1).

The J segment lost 1 base and the V segment lost 5 bases, leaving 10 bases of the junction unmatched. Germline values: CDR1 SGHTA, CDR2 FQGNSA. The CDR3 has 17 residues. This clonotype appeared many times. Its specificity is not known. Unique molecular identifiers had been added to the TCR beta cDNA libraries. Around 500,000 cDNA molecules came from roughly 1 to 10 million T cells. Via MiXCR, TCRdb re-called the PCR reads, giving one row per CDR3 protein. The sample carries approximately 350,000 distinct CDR3 sequences, around a third recorded once. The specimen was blood. This rearrangement joins TRBV7-2 to TRBJ1-1; 10 nucleotides align to TRBD1. This receptor was identified in a girl aged 10 to 17 with multiple sclerosis. CDR3 coding DNA: TGTGCCAGCAGCCCCACTCGGACAGGGGGACCGAACACTGAAGCTTTCTTT. It yields the protein CASSPTRTGGPNTEAFF.